A single T cell receptor (beta chain) is shown here with its context. What antigen it recognizes has not been identified. This likely reflects a read error, since a far larger clone is one base away. Other DNA sequences in this specimen translate into the identical CDR3. These data come from a study of shared clonotypes between healthy human individuals (dated by TCRdb to 2020 to 2021). Study-level background: A few men and two women, aged 18 to 49 years, made up the cohort. To estimate repertoire size and how much clonotype sharing occurs between individuals, the study deeply sequenced the blood TCR repertoires of five healthy adults. To increase sequencing depth and limit assay-specific biases, different laboratories used diverse techniques to prepare libraries and sequence TCR repertoires. Each donor's leukapheresis produced roughly between about 0.9 and 9.5 billion PBMCs.

The donors were healthy, HIV-negative adults with no recently reported acute infections or vaccinations. Every donor was a Caucasian adult living in Nashville, Tennessee, USA. In the unsorted samples, 70 million to 95 million PBMCs were counted, and genomic DNA was extracted using the QIAamp DNA Blood Mini kit. Blood was obtained by leukapheresis, after which PBMCs were separated by Ficoll-Histopaque density gradient centrifugation and cryopreserved in liquid nitrogen vapor phase. Reading from cysteine to phenylalanine, the CDR3 counts 13 amino acids. Solely the CDR3 DNA is kept, with 39 bases framed from the first base. Based on the germline V gene, the CDR1 and CDR2 sequences are SQVTM and ANQGSEA. Between the V and J ends, shortened by 7 bases and 3 bases respectively, the junction contains 13 bases. Using the deep immunoSEQ assay, multiplex PCR amplified TCR CDR3 regions from genomic DNA. For each cell subset, the extracted genomic DNA was distributed evenly across all wells of several immunoSEQ 96-well plates, and each plate served as one replicate. For unsorted PBMC, approximately 300 ng of genomic DNA, equivalent to roughly 30,000 T cell genomes, went into each replicate PCR. Genomic DNA from unsorted PBMC was sequenced over ten immunoSEQ deep assay plates. The purified libraries were quantified using a Qubit 3.0 fluorometer, sized with a Bioanalyzer 2100, and then quantified again using the KAPA Library Quantification kit. Every immunoSEQ 96-well plate was sequenced on a dedicated single-read 150-cycle Illumina NextSeq 550 flow cell. The paper's processing steps were these. The immunoSEQ output contained only junctional sequences without quality scores, so filtering could not match that applied to full-length reads. To assign V/J genes and CDR3, sequences were annotated against IMGT germline references using PyIR, a Python wrapper for IgBLAST v1.9. Reads with weak V/J assignments (E-value above 1e-6), missing CDR3, stop codons, out-of-frame junctions, or ambiguous translated residues were removed. V3J clonotypes were defined as sequences sharing an identical inferred V gene, J gene, and CDR3 amino acid sequence. Percentage overlap between repertoires was calculated by dividing the number of shared unique clonotypes by the size of the smaller repertoire. RTK rarefaction, the Chao1 estimator, and Recon v2.1 estimates of unobserved clonotypes were used to assess repertoire richness. TCRdb limited this immuneACCESS table to in-frame rearrangements with V and J called. A share of clones is missing; checked studies link under half to unresolved V genes, and the rest is unexplained. That table supplies the V and J calls and clone size; D and trimming were determined from the DNA. The sample contains fewer than 650,000 clones, 70% to 80% of them found a single time. The biggest ten clones account for 12% of the sample.

The paper as a whole reports these results and caveats: Based on pairwise subsampling, the degree of clonotype sharing among donors was expected to be affected by sequencing depth. The genetic and exposure-history diversity represented was limited by the small number of donors. Sampling was restricted to blood, and TCR repertoires in tissues likely differ from the TCR repertoires found in blood.

The sequencing sample was made of PBMCs. The receptor's source is a woman aged 40 to 55 in good health. Some clones in this sample may be carry-over from other donors' samples. Recombination linked TRBV29-1 to TRBJ1-3; no D gene can be assigned with confidence. The DNA reads TGCAGCGGTGGTAGGGCAGATGGAAACACCATATATTTT. Translation gives CSGGRADGNTIYF.